This TCR beta chain is from a study of blood T cell repertoires in COVID-19. The assay was immunoSEQ multiplex PCR, and TCRdb's table has in-frame clones only and misses some. The sample has 200,000 to 300,000 clones, around 90% seen once. The CDR3 is 13 amino acids. V gave up 7 bases and J gave up 0 bases, with 9 bases separating them. Germline-derived CDR1 and CDR2 are LGHNT and FRNRAP. Sample: peripheral blood. The genes are TRBV12-5 and TRBJ1-1, with D possibly being TRBD1 (5 bases). The TCR was taken from a man in his sixties who had recovered from COVID-19. CDR3 region: CASEKGLNTEAFF. CDR3 coding DNA: TGTGCTAGTGAGAAGGGGCTGAACACTGAAGCTTTCTTT.